The TCR beta chain under discussion was sequenced for a study of shared clonotypes between healthy human individuals. Across the whole study: The donor group consisted of a couple of women and three men, aged 18 to 49. Study conclusions and caveats: Estimated richness was generally greater in naive than memory subsets. Non-shared clonotypes were found to have lower generation probabilities than the clonotypes that were shared by all four of the sorted-subset donors.

J gave up 2 bases and V 1 base, and 2 bases lay outside the gene matches. The germline gives CDR1 MNHNY, CDR2 SVGAGI (reference sequence). The length of the CDR3 is 16 residues. Comments on this clone: Its antigen is currently unknown. This same CDR3 is encoded by further DNA sequences in the sample.

This table comes from immunoSEQ multiplex PCR, and its TCRdb copy is limited to in-frame clones, with some not included. The sample lists almost 750,000 clones, just under 75% occurring once. The chain recombines TRBV6-6 with TRBJ2-2; the match to TRBD2 covers 9 bases. The receptor comes from a woman in her 30s in good health. Sequencing input: memory CD4+ T cells sorted from blood. The subset here: CD45RA-negative fraction. The chain's CDR3 is CASSYLLAGNTGELFF. The CDR3 nucleotides read TGTGCCAGCAGTTACTTGCTAGCGGGAAACACCGGGGAGCTGTTTTTT.